The next 26 T cell receptor beta chains were all read from a single sample in a study of vaccination and CD4 T cells after COVID-19. Regarding treatment: roughly 10-day PBMC culture with coronavirus spike peptide pools or control peptides (ViraFEST assay). Sequencing of cultured CD4+ T cell DNA used the Oncomine TCR Beta short-read assay. TCRdb reanalysed the PCR reads using MiXCR and keeps one entry per CDR3 protein. The sample yields approximately 25,000 distinct CDR3 sequences, around 49% seen once. These receptors' targets are unknown. The sequenced sample consisted of CD4+ T cells from blood, cultured in vitro. The receptors here all came from a human donor who had recovered from COVID-19.

The chain has TRBV12-3 or TRBV12-4 and TRBJ2-3; 9 nucleotides align to TRBD1. Unmatched junction bases numbered 6, after V lost 5 bases and J lost 6 bases. The CDR3 loop spans 14 amino acids. The CDR3 DNA reads TGTGCCAGCAGTATGGACAGGGGTCCTGATACGCAGTATTTT. Amino acids: CASSMDRGPDTQYF.

The V gene is TRBV2, the J gene TRBJ1-5; TRBD1 is a possible D gene (5 bases). This CDR3 comprises 14 residues. Germline values: CDR1 SNHLY, CDR2 FYNNEI. The ends were cut back, 6 bases at V and 0 bases at J, with 9 bases in the middle. CDR3 loop: CASRAGLSNQPQHF. CDR3 nucleotides: TGTGCCAGCAGGGCGGGACTTAGCAATCAGCCCCAGCATTTT.

This clonotype was counted between two and nine times. The CDR3 DNA reads as TGCGCCAGCAGCTTCGGGGACAGATCACCCCTCCACTTT. Translating gives CASSFGDRSPLHF. This chain uses TRBV5-1 with TRBJ1-6; TRBD1 agrees at 7 bases. Germline V gives CDR1 SGHRS, CDR2 YFSETQ. Germline trimming cut 2 bases from V and 10 bases from J; bases unmatched to any gene: 3. The CDR3 loop spans 13 amino acids.

The chain couples TRBV5-1 to TRBJ2-3; 10 nucleotides agree with TRBD2. This CDR3 has 15 amino acids. Germline V lookup: CDR1 SGHRS, CDR2 YFSETQ. V lost 4 bases, J lost 1 base, and 3 bases stayed unmatched. The CDR3 coding sequence is TGCGCCAGCAGCACCGGGACTAGCGGCACAGATACGCAGTATTTT. It is translated as CASSTGTSGTDTQYF.

This clonotype was counted only a few times. V is TRBV25-1 and J is TRBJ2-7; 10 nucleotides align to TRBD1. The CDR3 consists of 18 residues. The germline V gene encodes CDR1 MGHDK and CDR2 SYGVNS. Trimming at V came to 2 bases and at J to 1 base, leaving 11 bases not matched to a gene. As DNA, the CDR3 is TGTGCCAGCAGTGAAGCTTCCAGGACAGGGGGTTTTTCCTACGAGCAGTACTTC. As protein: CASSEASRTGGFSYEQYF.

The gene calls are TRBV10-3 and TRBJ2-5; TRBD1 agrees at 8 bases. The germline V gene encodes CDR1 ENHRY and CDR2 SYGVKD. This CDR3 is 16 amino acids long. The V gene end was trimmed by 3 bases and the J gene end by 5 bases; junction bases not matched to a gene: 11. For the CDR3, the DNA is TGTGCCATCAGTGACCGGGACAGGACCGGGCGGGAGACCCAGTACTTC. This gives the protein CAISDRDRTGRETQYF.

This rearrangement joins TRBV20-1 to TRBJ1-5; D remains unclear. CDR1 and CDR2 from the germline V gene are DFQATT and SNEGSKA (reference sequence). CDR3 size: 13 residues. Trimming removed 6 bases from V and 7 bases from J, with 16 bases in between. The CDR3, as DNA: TGCAGTGCCCACTTCCGGGCGGAGCAGCCCCAGCATTTT. Translating gives CSAHFRAEQPQHF.

The chain joins TRBV20-1 to TRBJ2-1; 11 nucleotides align to TRBD2. This CDR3 is 16 amino acids long. With 0 bases clipped from V and 6 bases from J, the junction kept 7 bases outside the gene matches. Per germline, CDR1 DFQATT and CDR2 SNEGSKA (reference sequence). DNA for the CDR3: TGCAGTGCTAGAGAGCCCCTAGCGGGAGGTGTCAATGAGCAGTTCTTC. Translating it yields CSAREPLAGGVNEQFF.

The chain couples TRBV2 to TRBJ2-5; 14 nucleotides match TRBD2. Trimming took 5 bases from V and 4 from J; bases not matched to a gene: 15. Looked up from germline, CDR1 is SNHLY and CDR2 is FYNNEI. The CDR3 extends over 19 amino acids. DNA of the CDR3: TGTGCCAGCAGTCTCACACCCGGACTAGCGGGGGGCGGTCCAGAGACCCAGTACTTC. Protein sequence: CASSLTPGLAGGGPETQYF.

The rearrangement uses TRBV4-2 and TRBJ1-3; D unresolved. The length of the CDR3 is 14 residues. V was trimmed by 2 bases and J by 0 bases, leaving 5 bases between them. From germline, CDR1 is LGHNA and CDR2 YNFKEQ. The CDR3 region is CASSQRGSGNTIYF. DNA for the CDR3: TGTGCCAGCAGCCAACGGGGCTCTGGAAACACCATATATTTT.

V usage is TRBV28 and J usage is TRBJ1-2, with D unclear. V was trimmed by 2 bases and J by 5 bases, leaving 12 bases between them. Germline V gene data show CDR1 as MDHEN and CDR2 as SYDVKM. The CDR3 length is 14 residues. Here the CDR3 DNA reads TGTGCCAGCAGTTTACCCATGCCAACGTATGGCTACACCTTC. Encoded protein: CASSLPMPTYGYTF.

This chain uses TRBV28 with TRBJ2-2; D gene unclear. The germline CDR1 and CDR2 sequences are MDHEN and SYDVKM. The CDR3 length is 14 residues. DNA for the CDR3: TGTGCAACGTTGAAGGGCTCGAACACCGGGGAGCTGTTTTTT. Translation gives CATLKGSNTGELFF.

This clonotype was counted a single time. V and J are TRBV15 and TRBJ2-1; 7 bases map to TRBD2. Trimming at V came to 2 bases and at J to 7 bases, leaving 8 bases not matched to a gene. The germline gives CDR1 LNHNV, CDR2 YYDKDF (reference sequence). The CDR3 has 15 amino acids. CDR3 in amino acids: CATSRPSGGENEQFF. CDR3 coding DNA: TGTGCCACCAGCAGACCCTCGGGGGGAGAAAATGAGCAGTTCTTC.

The chain joins TRBV7-2 to TRBJ2-7; 14 bases are shared with TRBD2. The CDR3 spans 19 residues. Looked up from germline, CDR1 is SGHTA and CDR2 is FQGNSA. The V and J ends lost 5 bases and 2 bases, in that order; junction bases with no gene match: 14. The CDR3 DNA reads as TGTGCCAGCAGCCCCGAAAGAAGACTAGCGGGAGGGAAAACCTACGAGCAGTACTTC. Translation: CASSPERRLAGGKTYEQYF.

This clonotype showed up just a few times. J is TRBJ2-7 and V is TRBV27, with D possibly being TRBD1 (6 bases). This CDR3 spans 17 amino acids. Per germline, CDR1 MNHEY and CDR2 SMNVEV (reference sequence). The V end lost 7 bases, the J end lost 5 bases, and 27 bases lay between the germline ends. In DNA form, the CDR3 reads TGTGCCAGCACCATAACGGGACAAACTAAGGTGGCCCACGAGCAGTACTTC. This codes for CASTITGQTKVAHEQYF.

The sample holds a few counts of this clonotype. V and J are TRBV24-1 and TRBJ1-2, with TRBD1 identical over 8 bases. With 2 bases clipped from V and 3 bases from J, the junction kept 1 base outside the gene matches. Germline CDR1 reads KGHDR; CDR2 reads SFDVKD. The CDR3 spans 14 residues. CDR3 nucleotide sequence: TGTGCCACCAGTGATTCGACAGGGGACTATGGCTACACCTTC. Its protein product is CATSDSTGDYGYTF.

The rearrangement uses TRBV6-1 and TRBJ1-2; TRBD1 matches 7 bases. Germline V gene lookup returns CDR1 MNHNS and CDR2 SASEGT. The CDR3 consists of 14 residues. After removal of 3 bases from V and 4 bases from J, the junction contained 5 bases not matched to a gene. CDR3 sequence: CASSDGQDSYGYTF. The CDR3 DNA follows: TGTGCCAGCAGTGATGGACAGGATAGCTATGGCTACACCTTC.

This rearrangement joins TRBV4-1 to TRBJ2-2; possibly TRBD1 for D (5 bases). CDR3 length: 16 residues. Per germline, CDR1 MGHRA and CDR2 YSYEKL. V lost 1 base, J lost 6 bases, and 15 bases lay in between. The CDR3 spells CASSQVDIMVAGELFF. DNA of the CDR3: TGCGCCAGCAGCCAAGTGGACATCATGGTCGCCGGGGAGCTGTTTTTT.

The rearrangement joins TRBV27 to TRBJ2-7; D perhaps matches TRBD2 (6 bases). Trimming stripped 3 bases from V and 0 bases from J, with 18 bases between. CDR3 size: 17 residues. The germline V gene encodes CDR1 MNHEY and CDR2 SMNVEV (reference sequence). The CDR3 nucleotides read TGTGCCAGCAGTTTGGGTCCCGAAAACGGGGGCTCCTACGAGCAGTACTTC. Translating it yields CASSLGPENGGSYEQYF.

V gene TRBV5-8 combines with J gene TRBJ1-6, with a weak D call TRBD1 (6 bases). The CDR3 loop spans 15 amino acids. The V end lost 4 bases, the J end lost 3 bases, and 11 bases lay between the germline ends. Per the germline V gene, CDR1 is SGHTS and CDR2 is YDEGEE. The CDR3 bases are TGTGCCAGCAGCCGTAGGACAGTCTATAATTCACCCCTCCACTTT. Its translation: CASSRRTVYNSPLHF. Full variable domain (missing parts from reference TRBV5-8 and TRBJ1-6): EAGVTQSPTHLIKTRGQQATLRCSPISGHTSVYWYQQALGLGLQFLLWYDEGEERNRGNFPPRFSGRQFPNYSSELNVNALELEDSALYLCASSRRTVYNSPLHFGNGTRLTVT.

This clonotype is a singleton in its sample. The chain links TRBV18 to TRBJ1-5; 8 bases line up with TRBD1. Trimming removed 6 bases from V and 0 bases from J; junction bases left unmatched: 4. Germline values: CDR1 KGHSH, CDR2 LQKENI. This CDR3 contains 15 residues. CDR3 loop: CASSRGQASNQPQHF. The CDR3 nucleotides are TGTGCCAGCTCTCGGGGACAGGCTAGCAATCAGCCCCAGCATTTT.

This chain links TRBV4-2 with TRBJ2-7; tentatively, D is TRBD1 (6 bases). Trimming took off 3 bases at V and 2 bases at J, with 8 bases between the two ends. The CDR3 runs 13 residues. Germline V gene data show CDR1 as LGHNA and CDR2 as YNFKEQ. CDR3 in DNA: TGTGCCAGCAGCCAGCACAGGGCCTACGAGCAGTACTTC. As protein: CASSQHRAYEQYF.

As DNA, the CDR3 is TGCAGTGCTCACGGAGTACAGGGGGTTGTTGGTGAAGCTTTCTTT. Translated, it gives CSAHGVQGVVGEAFF. This chain connects TRBV20-1 to TRBJ1-1, with 8 bases matching TRBD1. Germline CDR1 reads DFQATT; CDR2 reads SNEGSKA (reference sequence). CDR3 size: 15 residues. V shed 5 bases and J 7 bases; nucleotides not matched to a gene: 15.

There are a few counts of this clonotype. The V call is TRBV19, the J call TRBJ1-6; D not certain. The CDR3 spans 16 residues. V was pared by 1 base and J by 6 bases, with 13 bases between. Germline-derived CDR1 and CDR2 are LNHDA and SQIVND (reference sequence). CDR3 nucleotides: TGTGCCAGTAGTATAGCTAAGCAGAGCGTTAATTCACCCCTCCACTTT. The encoded protein is CASSIAKQSVNSPLHF.

This clonotype showed up just a few times. The chain uses TRBV7-3 and TRBJ2-7; perhaps TRBD2 as D (5 bases). Germline CDR1 reads SGHTA; CDR2 reads FQGTGA. Trimming shortened V by 5 bases and J by 2 bases, and 16 bases separated the two germline ends. This CDR3 region has 15 residues. Here the CDR3 reads CASSPIGGTPYEQYF. DNA of the CDR3: TGTGCCAGCAGCCCGATCGGAGGTACCCCCTACGAGCAGTACTTC. Combining the CDR3 with reference TRBV7-3 and TRBJ2-7 gives the whole variable domain GAGVSQTPSNKVTEKGKYVELRCDPISGHTALYWYRQSLGQGPEFLIYFQGTGAADDSGLPNDRFFAVRPEGSVSTLKIQRTERGDSAVYLCASSPIGGTPYEQYFGPGTRLTVT.

The rearrangement links TRBV20-1 to TRBJ2-1; D is undetermined. The germline gives CDR1 DFQATT, CDR2 SNEGSKA (reference sequence). V was pared by 1 base and J by 8 bases, with 9 bases between. The CDR3 consists of 12 residues. CDR3 region: CSARVRFYEQFF. DNA of the CDR3: TGCAGTGCTAGAGTCAGGTTCTATGAGCAGTTCTTC.